These 22 T cell receptor beta chains originate from one sample sequenced in a study of T cell clonality in common variable immunodeficiency. Profiling relied on immunoSEQ multiplex PCR, and the TCRdb table lists in-frame clones only, not all of them. The sample was found to contain about 52,000 clones, and every one recurs. Sequenced material: peripheral blood mononuclear cells. The receptors come from a person aged 18 to 70 in good health.

As concerns this clone: Sequencing ends 3 residues short of the CDR3 end; the germline J gene provides the rest. The V and J genes are TRBV19 and TRBJ1-1; D possibly corresponds to TRBD1 (6 bases). The CDR3 is 13 residues long. Germline V gene sequence: CDR1 LNHDA, CDR2 SQIVND (reference sequence). V was trimmed by 3 bases and J by 4 bases, leaving 9 bases between them. The DNA read from the CDR3 is TGTGCCAGTAGTATCACAGGGTCCACTGAA. Its protein is CASSITGSTE. The entire CDR3 reads CASSITGSTEAFF.

This clone was observed a handful of times. Read coverage stops 3 residues before the CDR3 terminus; the germline J gene supplies the remainder. This chain connects TRBV7-9 to TRBJ2-4; 7 nucleotides agree with TRBD2. CDR1 and CDR2 (germline): SEHNR, FQNEAQ (reference sequence). This CDR3 is built from 15 residues. The sequenced part of the CDR3 DNA is TGTGCCAGCAGCTTGACACTAGCGAACAGCTATGGT. Protein product: CASSLTLANSYG. The whole CDR3 protein reads CASSLTLANSYGQYF.

There are a few counts of this clone. CDR3 sequence reads: CASKLKGELGSPLHF. The sequenced part of the CDR3 DNA is TGTGCCAGCAAGTTGAAGGGGGAGTTGGGATCACCC. The V and J genes are TRBV5-5 and TRBJ1-6, with D possibly matching TRBD1 (6 bases). The CDR3 end falls 3 residues outside the read, so it is completed with the germline J gene. V gave up 6 bases and J gave up 10 bases, with 20 bases separating them. Germline assignment: CDR1 SGHKS and CDR2 YYEKEE (reference sequence). CDR3 size: 15 residues.

This clone was detected ten times or more. The read terminates 3 residues before the CDR3 end, so the remaining end is supplied by the germline J gene. V gene TRBV5-1 combines with J gene TRBJ1-3, with unresolved D. V was clipped by 7 bases and J by 3 bases, with 17 bases between them. The CDR3 has 15 amino acids. CDR1 SGHRS and CDR2 YFSETQ come from the germline V gene. The sequenced part of the CDR3 DNA is TGCGCCAGCGGAGCAGGAGGATTAGGTGGAAACACC. It yields the protein CASGAGGLGGNT. The entire CDR3 sequence reads CASGAGGLGGNTIYF. Looking up the rest from reference TRBV5-1 and TRBJ1-3 gives the full variable domain: KAGVTQTPRYLIKTRGQQVTLSCSPISGHRSVSWYQQTPGQGLQFLFEYFSETQRNKGNFPGRFSGRQFSNSRSEMNVSTLELGDSALYLCASGAGGLGGNTIYFGEGSWLTVV.

This clone came up many times. Its ends do not fully match the called genes, so a read error is possible. With the read ending 3 residues before the CDR3 end, the germline J gene is used to fill in that end. Other DNA variants within this sample encode the same CDR3. The chain employs TRBV20-1 and TRBJ1-3, with 7 bases lining up with TRBD1. The CDR3 has 13 amino acids. CDR1 DFQATT and CDR2 SNEGSKA come from the germline V gene (reference sequence). The DNA read from the CDR3 is TGCAGTGCTGCGCAGGGGGTTGGAAACACA. Amino acids: CSAAQGVGNT. The entire CDR3 protein is CSAAQGVGNTIYF.

This clone was observed at least ten times. The CDR3 extends 3 residues past the end of the read, so its final part is completed from the germline J gene. This chain connects TRBV7-6 to TRBJ1-2; TRBD1 is a possible D gene (5 bases). The CDR3 extends over 14 amino acids. Germline loops: CDR1 SGHVS, CDR2 FNYEAQ. Trimming left V 5 bases short and J 5 bases short, with 15 bases between. The sequenced part of the CDR3 DNA is TGTGCCAGCAGCCAATGGGGGGAAGGGTATGGC. Translation gives CASSQWGEGYG. The entire CDR3 protein is CASSQWGEGYGYTF.

About this clone: The CDR3 end lies 3 residues beyond the end of the read and is filled in from the germline J gene. The chain joins TRBV7-8 to TRBJ1-1; 12 bases align to TRBD1. The CDR3 consists of 18 residues. After removal of 3 bases from V and 0 bases from J, the junction contained 8 bases not matched to a gene. Germline values: CDR1 SGHVS, CDR2 FQNEAQ. Incomplete CDR3 DNA: TGTGCCAGCAGCTTGGTAAGGGGGACAGGGGGCATGAACACTGAA. Its translation is CASSLVRGTGGMNTE. The full CDR3 reads CASSLVRGTGGMNTEAFF. Full variable domain (remainder filled in from reference TRBV7-8 and TRBJ1-1): GAGVSQSPRYKVAKRGQDVALRCDPISGHVSLFWYQQALGQGPEFLTYFQNEAQLDKSGLPSDRFFAERPEGSVSTLKIQRTQQEDSAVYLCASSLVRGTGGMNTEAFFGQGTRLTVV.

As concerns this clone: The CDR3 end lies 3 residues beyond the end of the read and is filled in from the germline J gene. The rearrangement links TRBV7-3 to TRBJ1-1; D unclear. The germline V gene has CDR1 SGHTA and CDR2 FQGTGA. The CDR3 has 15 amino acids. CDR3 region: CASSPSGRAGNEAFF. CDR3 bases read: TGTGCCAGCAGCCCCAGCGGGAGGGCGGGGAATGAG.

The sequenced CDR3 bases are TGTGCCAGTAGTACGGGACAGCGAGGGAATGAAAAG. Translated, it gives CASSTGQRGNEK. The full CDR3 protein is CASSTGQRGNEKLFF. The V call is TRBV19, the J call TRBJ2-2, with 7 bases aligning to TRBD1. The CDR3 goes on 3 residues after the read ends, and that part is filled in from the germline J gene. Germline V gene sequence: CDR1 LNHDA, CDR2 SQIVND (reference sequence). The CDR3 loop spans 15 amino acids.

In its sample, this clone was seen many times. Read sequence stops 3 residues before the CDR3 end, and the germline J gene provides the missing end. The chain has TRBV10-3 and TRBJ1-1; perhaps TRBD1 as D (5 bases). Germline V gives CDR1 ENHRY, CDR2 SYGVKD. V was pared by 1 base and J by 4 bases, with 7 bases between. The CDR3 has 13 amino acids. The sequenced CDR3 bases are TGTGCCATCAGTGAGTATCAGGGCACTGAA. Amino acid sequence: CAISEYQGTE. The whole CDR3 region reads CAISEYQGTEAFF.

This clone was observed at least ten times. CDR3 sequence: CASSLDTGNGYTF. The part of the CDR3 DNA that was read is TGTGCCAGCAGCTTAGACACAGGGAACGGC. The J gene is TRBJ1-2, the V gene TRBV7-9; possible D gene TRBD1, 6 bases. The read finishes 3 residues shy of the CDR3 end, and the germline J gene is used to complete it. Germline values: CDR1 SEHNR, CDR2 FQNEAQ (reference sequence). CDR3 length: 13 amino acids.

This clone was found many times. The read finishes 3 residues shy of the CDR3 end, and the germline J gene is used to complete it. This chain joins TRBV7-9 and TRBJ2-1; 9 bases line up with TRBD1. J gave up 5 bases and V 8 bases, and 10 bases lay outside the gene matches. This CDR3 has 15 amino acids. Germline CDR1 reads SEHNR; CDR2 reads FQNEAQ (reference sequence). Partial CDR3 DNA: TGTGCCAGCGTCGACAGGGGGGACGGAAACAATGAG. Protein sequence: CASVDRGDGNNE. The whole CDR3 sequence is CASVDRGDGNNEQFF.

This clone was counted at least ten times. One junction end disagrees with the germline gene, perhaps due to a read error. The read finishes 3 residues shy of the CDR3 end, and the germline J gene is used to complete it. This chain joins TRBV4-2 and TRBJ1-3; D gene ambiguous. This CDR3 spans 16 amino acids. Germline values: CDR1 LGHNA, CDR2 YNFKEQ. Here the CDR3 reads CASSQDQWATGNTIYF. The sequenced part of the CDR3 DNA is TGCGCCAGCAGCCAAGATCAATGGGCAACTGGAAACACC.

This clone was detected a few times. The junction does not match germline at one end; this may be a read error. The CDR3 goes on 3 residues after the read ends, and that part is filled in from the germline J gene. The gene calls are TRBV7-9 and TRBJ2-7, with 7 bases matching TRBD2. CDR1 is SEHNR, CDR2 FQNEAQ, per germline (reference sequence). CDR3 size: 12 residues. The CDR3 sequence is CSSSGAAYEQYF. The CDR3 bases that were read are TGTTCCAGCAGCGGGGCGGCCTACGAG.

This clone came up many times. Sequencing ends 3 residues short of the CDR3 end; the germline J gene provides the rest. The chain combines TRBV20-1 with TRBJ1-1; 8 nucleotides match TRBD1. This CDR3 has 13 amino acids. The germline gives CDR1 DFQATT, CDR2 SNEGSKA (reference sequence). The V segment lost 4 bases and the J segment 4 bases; nucleotides outside the gene matches: 5. CDR3 loop: CSAKDRGVTEAFF. CDR3 DNA (partial): TGCAGTGCTAAAGACAGGGGAGTCACTGAA.

This clone was counted at least ten times. The sequenced part of the CDR3 DNA is TGTGCCAGTAGTATGAACAACCCGGGGGAGACC. Translation gives CASSMNNPGET. The CDR3 in its entirety is CASSMNNPGETQYF. V usage is TRBV19 and J usage is TRBJ2-5, with a weak D call TRBD2 (5 bases). The CDR3 goes on 3 residues after the read ends, and that part is filled in from the germline J gene. Trimming cost V 3 bases and J 5 bases, with 13 bases left between them. Germline V gene sequence: CDR1 LNHDA, CDR2 SQIVND (reference sequence). The CDR3 is 14 amino acids.

This clone was picked up a small number of times. The read finishes 3 residues shy of the CDR3 end, and the germline J gene is used to complete it. The chain links TRBV7-9 to TRBJ2-7; the match to TRBD2 covers 7 bases. The CDR3 is 15 amino acids. Germline V gene lookup returns CDR1 SEHNR and CDR2 FQNEAQ (reference sequence). Trimming at V came to 1 base and at J to 4 bases, leaving 7 bases not matched to a gene. The part of the CDR3 DNA that was read is TGTGCCAGCAGCTTAGGGAGCGGGAAAGGGTACGAG. Its protein product is CASSLGSGKGYE. In full, the CDR3 reads CASSLGSGKGYEQYF. The whole variable domain, filled in from reference TRBV7-9 and TRBJ2-7, reads DTGVSQNPRHKITKRGQNVTFRCDPISEHNRLYWYRQTLGQGPEFLTYFQNEAQLEKSRLLSDRFSAERPKGSFSTLEIQRTEQGDSAMYLCASSLGSGKGYEQYFGPGTRLTVT.

This clone has only a few counts. The read stops 3 residues short of the end of the CDR3; the missing end is completed from the germline J gene. V gene TRBV5-1 combines with J gene TRBJ1-4; TRBD1 matches 7 bases. This CDR3 spans 14 amino acids. Germline lookup yields CDR1 SGHRS and CDR2 YFSETQ. Incomplete CDR3 DNA: TGCGCCAGCACCCCAGGACAGGCTAATTCACCA. The encoded protein is CASTPGQANSP. The whole CDR3 sequence is CASTPGQANSPLFF.

This clone appeared a few times. The CDR3 spells CASSFSGLTRGQYF. Incomplete CDR3 DNA: TGTGCCAGTAGTTTTTCGGGTCTTACGCGTGGT. J is TRBJ2-4 and V is TRBV19; D gene uncertain. The observed sequence ends 3 residues before the CDR3 terminus, with the missing tail filled in from the germline J gene. The V gene's germline CDR1 is LNHDA and CDR2 SQIVND (reference sequence). The CDR3 is made up of 14 amino acids.

This clone was counted ten times or more. The read ends 3 residues shy of where the CDR3 ends; the end is completed using the germline J gene. V is TRBV20-1 and J is TRBJ1-2, with no clear D. The V end lost 1 base, the J end lost 5 bases, and 11 bases lay between the germline ends. Germline V CDR1 and CDR2: DFQATT, SNEGSKA (reference sequence). The CDR3 consists of 13 residues. The CDR3 is CSARGDSRYGYTF. The CDR3 DNA, read in part, is TGCAGTGCTAGAGGAGACTCGCGATATGGC.

A few counts support this clone. The CDR3 extends 3 residues past the end of the read, so its final part is completed from the germline J gene. The rearrangement links TRBV7-2 to TRBJ2-7; 11 nucleotides align to TRBD2. Per the germline V gene, CDR1 is SGHTA and CDR2 is FQGNSA. The CDR3 runs 15 residues. J gave up 5 bases and V 3 bases, and 6 bases lay outside the gene matches. The part of the CDR3 DNA that was read is TGTGCCAGCAGCTTCAGACTAGCGGGGCCGGACGAG. Encoded protein: CASSFRLAGPDE. The entire CDR3 is CASSFRLAGPDEQYF. The complete variable domain, with remaining parts taken from reference TRBV7-2 and TRBJ2-7, reads GAGVSQSPSNKVTEKGKDVELRCDPISGHTALYWYRQSLGQGLEFLIYFQGNSAPDKSGLPSDRFSAERTGGSVSTLTIQRTQQEDSAVYLCASSFRLAGPDEQYFGPGTRLTVT.

This clone has at least ten counts. The CDR3 end lies 3 residues beyond the end of the read and is filled in from the germline J gene. V usage is TRBV30 and J usage is TRBJ2-7; 7 nucleotides align to TRBD1. The germline V gene has CDR1 GTSNPN and CDR2 SVGIG (reference sequence). This CDR3 is 17 amino acids long. V shed 0 bases and J 2 bases; nucleotides not matched to a gene: 13. CDR3 loop: CAWSVPFRQGKTYEQYF. The sequenced part of the CDR3 DNA is TGTGCCTGGAGTGTACCCTTCCGACAGGGCAAAACCTACGAG.